These 10 T cell receptor beta chains came from one sample sequenced in a study of T cell changes during pregnancy in multiple sclerosis (dated by TCRdb to between 2018 and 2021). Library method: the immunoSEQ multiplex PCR assay. Here the immuneACCESS table is served through TCRdb, limited to in-frame sequences with V and J called. Missing clones are a known gap in these copies; in checked studies unresolved V genes cover under half, and the rest lacks a known reason. The sample table contains 90,000 to 120,000 clones; only one count was recorded for 85% to 95% of them. Of the sample, just under 0.8% falls within the top ten clones. The specimen was peripheral blood, collected in the third trimester of pregnancy. Receptors originate from a female donor in good health, enrolled as a control in a pregnancy study.

The rearrangement joins TRBV6-5 to TRBJ1-2; no definite D call. Germline-derived CDR1 and CDR2 are MNHEY and SVGAGI. This CDR3 spans 14 amino acids. The V end lost 0 bases, the J end lost 6 bases, and 11 bases lay between the germline ends. In DNA, the CDR3 is TGTGCCAGCAGTTACTCACTACGACGAGATGGCTACACCTTC. Its protein product is CASSYSLRRDGYTF.

The gene calls are TRBV4-3 and TRBJ1-2; D unresolved. Per the germline V gene, CDR1 is LGHNA and CDR2 is YSLEER. This CDR3 spans 13 amino acids. The V end lost 0 bases, the J end lost 2 bases, and 4 bases lay between the germline ends. For the CDR3, the DNA is TGCGCCAGCAGCCAAGATCTAAACTATGGCTACACCTTC. As protein: CASSQDLNYGYTF.

V usage is TRBV5-1 and J usage is TRBJ2-3, with D unclear. Trimming shortened V by 0 bases and J by 0 bases, and 8 bases separated the two germline ends. The CDR3 totals 15 residues. The germline CDR1 and CDR2 sequences are SGHRS and YFSETQ. The CDR3 is CASSLGETSTDTQYF. The CDR3 region has the DNA TGCGCCAGCAGCTTGGGTGAGACTAGCACAGATACGCAGTATTTT.

The chain joins TRBV27 to TRBJ2-5; 7 nucleotides agree with TRBD1. This CDR3 comprises 16 residues. Per germline, CDR1 MNHEY and CDR2 SMNVEV (reference sequence). Unmatched junction bases numbered 11, after V lost 3 bases and J lost 4 bases. This chain's CDR3 is CASSLTGMEVGETQYF. In DNA, the CDR3 is TGTGCCAGCAGTTTGACAGGGATGGAGGTAGGAGAGACCCAGTACTTC.

The J gene is TRBJ1-3, the V gene TRBV4-3; tentative D call: TRBD1 (6 bases). Germline CDR1 LGHNA, CDR2 YSLEER. V lost 0 bases and J lost 4, with 10 bases in between. The length of the CDR3 is 15 residues. CDR3: CASSQEPGAGNTIYF. The CDR3, as DNA: TGCGCCAGCAGCCAAGAACCAGGGGCCGGAAACACCATATATTTT.

In this sample, this clone turned up once. The CDR3 is CASSLSRDRGYEQYF. The CDR3 DNA reads TGTGCCAGCAGCCTTTCCCGGGACAGGGGCTACGAGCAGTACTTC. The rearrangement links TRBV16 to TRBJ2-7; 10 bases line up with TRBD1. From germline, CDR1 is KGHSY and CDR2 FQNENV. Unmatched junction bases numbered 6, after V lost 4 bases and J lost 3 bases. CDR3 length equals 15 residues.

The CDR3 spells CASSMIDSSYGYTF. The DNA of the CDR3 is TGTGCCAGTAGTATGATTGACAGTTCCTATGGCTACACCTTC. The V gene is TRBV19, the J gene TRBJ1-2, with D perhaps matching TRBD1 (5 bases). This CDR3 is built from 14 residues. V was shortened by 3 bases and J by 4 bases, with 12 bases between the two germline ends. Per germline, CDR1 LNHDA and CDR2 SQIVND (reference sequence).

This chain uses TRBV2 with TRBJ1-3; TRBD1 matches at 10 bases. From germline, CDR1 is SNHLY and CDR2 FYNNEI. This CDR3 is 19 amino acids long. V lost 4 bases and J lost 2; bases outside the gene matches: 14. The chain's CDR3 is CASSGTGTGVEEAGNTIYF. CDR3 nucleotides: TGTGCCAGCAGTGGCACCGGGACAGGGGTCGAGGAGGCTGGAAACACCATATATTTT.

The V call is TRBV4-3, the J call TRBJ2-5; D remains ambiguous. This CDR3 is built from 15 residues. V was pared by 0 bases and J by 2 bases, with 10 bases between. Germline CDR1 reads LGHNA; CDR2 reads YSLEER. CDR3 DNA sequence: TGCGCCAGCAGCCAAGATCGCGGAAAACAAGAGACCCAGTACTTC. It is translated as CASSQDRGKQETQYF.

CDR3 DNA: TGTGCCATCATGGAGGTGGACAGCTACTCTGGAAACACCATATATTTT. It translates to CAIMEVDSYSGNTIYF. The V gene is TRBV10-3, the J gene TRBJ1-3, with D maybe TRBD1 (6 bases). V dropped 7 bases and J dropped 0 bases, with 16 bases sitting between them. The CDR3 has 16 residues. Germline V gives CDR1 ENHRY, CDR2 SYGVKD.